In this sample, the clone carrying this T cell receptor (beta chain) is medium-sized. The antigen remains unidentified. Trimming stripped 4 bases from V and 5 bases from J, with 8 bases between. Looked up from germline, CDR1 is SNHLY and CDR2 is FYNNEI. The CDR3 has 12 amino acids. Clones were read by immunoSEQ multiplex PCR, and TCRdb kept only the in-frame ones, dropping some. The table has about 11,000 clones, around 70% seen once. This sample was taken from a study of somatic mutations in cytotoxic T cells in rheumatoid arthritis. Isolating CD4+ and CD8+ cells involved positive magnetic bead selection on an AutoMACS. Their purity was then checked by flow cytometry. Whole-study findings and limits: Rheumatoid arthritis patients were compared with age-matched healthy controls, and their CD8+ T-cell clonality did not differ significantly. Antigens targeted by the expanded CD8+ clones were unknown.

Sequencing was performed on CD8+ T cells sorted from blood. This clonotype was obtained from a man aged 65-85 years in good health. V usage is TRBV2 and J usage is TRBJ1-2; D is uncertain. The CDR3 loop reads CASSASGYGYTF. The CDR3 DNA reads TGTGCCAGCAGTGCCTCAGGTTATGGCTACACCTTC.